Below, 27 T cell receptor beta chains from the same sample are listed, as sequenced in a study of T cell repertoires in cytomegalovirus infection. TCRdb reprocessed the reads via MiXCR and lists one record per CDR3 protein. Among hundreds of thousands of distinct CDR3 sequences listed, around 29% were seen once. Their recognized antigens are unknown. The source was cultured PBMCs, collected from culture after CMV antigen stimulation. These receptors all come from a human donor in good health (CMV status not recorded). Some clones in this sample may be carry-over from other donors' samples.

The genes are TRBV7-2 and TRBJ1-5; D might be TRBD1 (5 bases). Trimming took off 5 bases at V and 0 bases at J, with 11 bases between the two ends. This CDR3 is built from 15 residues. Germline V gives CDR1 SGHTA, CDR2 FQGNSA. CDR3 bases: TGTGCCAGCAGCCCCGACAGTCATAGCAATCAGCCCCAGCATTTT. It is translated as CASSPDSHSNQPQHF.

There are a few counts of this clonotype. Here the CDR3 reads CASSEPGAQNIQYF. The CDR3, as DNA: TGTGCCAGCAGTGAACCGGGGGCGCAGAACATTCAGTACTTC. The rearrangement links TRBV6-1 to TRBJ2-4; D tentatively reads TRBD1 or TRBD2 (6 bases each). Per germline, CDR1 MNHNS and CDR2 SASEGT. The CDR3 runs to 14 residues. Trimming left V 2 bases short and J 7 bases short, with 12 bases between.

On this clonotype itself: The junction does not match germline at one end; this may be a read error. The V call is TRBV12-3 or TRBV12-4, the J call TRBJ1-5; D remains ambiguous. The CDR3 runs to 15 residues. Here the CDR3 DNA reads TGTGCCAGCAGCTTAGTGGTTGGAGGAACCCAGCCCCAGCATTTT. Translated, it gives CASSLVVGGTQPQHF.

This clonotype was seen a handful of times. The V call is TRBV2, the J call TRBJ2-7; a possible D gene is TRBD1 (6 bases). Trimming pared 8 bases from V and 3 bases from J, leaving 11 bases between. The CDR3 is made up of 12 amino acids. Per germline, CDR1 SNHLY and CDR2 FYNNEI. The CDR3, as DNA: TGTGCCAGCCGGACAGACCTCTACGAGCAGTACTTC. It yields the protein CASRTDLYEQYF.

This clonotype was seen just once. The rearrangement joins TRBV7-3 to TRBJ1-1; TRBD1 matches at 7 bases. The germline CDR1 and CDR2 sequences are SGHTA and FQGTGA. The CDR3 totals 15 residues. The V gene end was trimmed by 6 bases and the J gene end by 3 bases; junction bases not matched to a gene: 10. CDR3 bases: TGTGCCAGCAGGACCACCGGGACAGCGCACACTGAAGCTTTCTTT. It is translated as CASRTTGTAHTEAFF.

The chain has TRBV25-1 and TRBJ2-3, with D tentatively TRBD2 (5 bases). The V gene's germline CDR1 is MGHDK and CDR2 SYGVNS. This CDR3 has 16 residues. V dropped 2 bases and J dropped 3 bases, with 15 bases sitting between them. The DNA of the CDR3 is TGTGCCAGCAGTGAACAGAGAGCGGACCGGACAGATACGCAGTATTTT. Translated: CASSEQRADRTDTQYF.

The chain is built from TRBV5-1 and TRBJ2-1, with 10 bases identical to TRBD2. J lost 6 bases, V lost 3 bases, and 6 bases had no gene match. The germline CDR1 and CDR2 sequences are SGHRS and YFSETQ. The CDR3 covers 15 residues. The CDR3 sequence is CASSSAGTSVNEQFF. The CDR3 coding sequence is TGCGCCAGCAGCTCCGCCGGGACTAGCGTCAATGAGCAGTTCTTC.

This CDR3 reads CASSLSEAGNYGYTF. In nucleotides, the CDR3 is TGTGCCAGCAGTTTATCGGAGGCAGGGAACTATGGCTACACCTTC. V gene TRBV27 combines with J gene TRBJ1-2; D possibly corresponds to TRBD1 (5 bases). The germline V and J ends were trimmed by 0 bases and 2 bases, with 10 bases remaining between them. The CDR3 is 15 residues long. CDR1 is MNHEY, CDR2 SMNVEV, per germline (reference sequence).

The gene calls are TRBV11-3 and TRBJ1-1; D gene uncertain. There are 15 residues in the CDR3. The germline V gene encodes CDR1 SGHNT and CDR2 YENEEA. The V end was cut by 2 bases, the J end by 1 base, with 11 bases between. The CDR3 nucleotides read TGTGCCAGCAGCTTAACACGGGCGGGGAACACTGAAGCTTTCTTT. Translated: CASSLTRAGNTEAFF.

This clonotype was seen more than once but under ten times. V and J are TRBV27 and TRBJ2-5; TRBD1 is a possible D gene (6 bases). The CDR3 contains 14 residues. The V and J ends lost 6 bases and 1 base respectively, with 12 bases between them. Per germline, CDR1 MNHEY and CDR2 SMNVEV (reference sequence). The CDR3 nucleotides read TGTGCCAGCAGGGGGGCTGCACCCCAAGAGACCCAGTACTTC. Protein: CASRGAAPQETQYF.

The chain combines TRBV18 with TRBJ2-1; D unresolved. This CDR3 is built from 15 residues. From germline, CDR1 is KGHSH and CDR2 LQKENI. V was clipped by 2 bases and J by 0 bases, with 8 bases between them. CDR3 amino acids: CASSPGSGSYNEQFF. DNA for the CDR3: TGTGCCAGCTCACCAGGGTCGGGCTCCTACAATGAGCAGTTCTTC.

This chain uses TRBV20-1 with TRBJ2-7; 12 bases fit TRBD2. The CDR3 is made up of 16 amino acids. The germline CDR1 and CDR2 sequences are DFQATT and SNEGSKA (reference sequence). J was trimmed by 0 bases and V by 6 bases; bases with no gene match: 9. CDR3 loop: CSATTTSGGHSYEQYF. The CDR3 region has the DNA TGCAGTGCAACTACTACTAGCGGGGGGCACTCCTACGAGCAGTACTTC.

The chain recombines TRBV5-1 with TRBJ1-2, with D possibly matching TRBD1 (5 bases). The CDR3 is made up of 13 amino acids. Germline assignment: CDR1 SGHRS and CDR2 YFSETQ. Deletions cut 2 bases from V and 6 bases from J, with 11 bases between. CDR3 DNA: TGCGCCAGCAGCTTCCAGGGAGGTAATGGCTACACCTTC. It codes for CASSFQGGNGYTF.

This clonotype was detected only a few times. This sequence joins TRBV29-1 and TRBJ2-1; tentative D call: TRBD2 (6 bases). CDR1 SQVTM and CDR2 ANQGSEA come from the germline V gene. The CDR3 runs 15 residues. Trimming left V 7 bases short and J 2 bases short, with 18 bases between. CDR3 sequence (DNA): TGCAGCGGCATCAGCCCGCTAGCGACCTACAATGAGCAGTTCTTC. Translating gives CSGISPLATYNEQFF.

The table lists this clonotype with a few counts. The V and J genes are TRBV5-1 and TRBJ1-6, with 7 bases that match TRBD1. V lost 4 bases and J lost 4; bases outside the gene matches: 8. The CDR3 runs to 16 residues. Germline values: CDR1 SGHRS, CDR2 YFSETQ. In nucleotides, the CDR3 is TGCGCCAGCAGCAACGCCCGGGGACAGTATAATTCACCCCTCCACTTT. Protein: CASSNARGQYNSPLHF.

The chain joins TRBV19 to TRBJ1-2, with 7 bases matching TRBD1. The J segment lost 5 bases and the V segment lost 9 bases, leaving 6 bases of the junction unmatched. CDR1 LNHDA and CDR2 SQIVND come from the germline V gene (reference sequence). This CDR3 comprises 12 residues. The CDR3 loop reads CARLTGMYGYTF. DNA of the CDR3: TGTGCCAGATTGACAGGGATGTATGGCTACACCTTC.

This clonotype was seen only a few times. The chain couples TRBV7-2 to TRBJ1-4; D is unresolved. V dropped 5 bases and J dropped 0 bases, with 10 bases sitting between them. This CDR3 region has 15 residues. In germline, CDR1 is SGHTA, CDR2 FQGNSA. In nucleotides, the CDR3 is TGTGCCAGCAGCGTCGATACCGCAACTAATGAAAAACTGTTTTTT. Amino acids: CASSVDTATNEKLFF.

There are a few counts of this clonotype. The chain joins TRBV4-2 to TRBJ2-3; possibly TRBD1 for D (5 bases). Germline V CDR1 and CDR2: LGHNA, YNFKEQ. The CDR3 totals 14 residues. Between the trimmed V and J ends, which lost 2 bases and 6 bases, there was a span of 12 bases. CDR3 loop: CASSQQGSEDTQYF. CDR3 sequence (DNA): TGTGCCAGCAGCCAACAGGGATCGGAGGATACGCAGTATTTT.

This clonotype was recorded only once. The chain recombines TRBV4-1 with TRBJ2-1, with D hard to call. Trimming took 0 bases from V and 6 from J, leaving 18 bases between them. Germline V gene lookup returns CDR1 MGHRA and CDR2 YSYEKL. This CDR3 is built from 17 residues. The CDR3 DNA is TGCGCCAGCAGCCAAGATTACATGACGGGTTGGGGCAATGAGCAGTTCTTC. Protein: CASSQDYMTGWGNEQFF.

V is TRBV6-8 and J is TRBJ2-3, with a tentative D call TRBD1 (6 bases). Germline CDR1 MNHGY, CDR2 SAAAGT. The CDR3 has 15 amino acids. Trimming removed 7 bases at V and 6 bases at J, with 20 bases between. For the CDR3, the DNA is TGTGCCAGCAACCCCGACAGGCCACCCGGGGATACGCAGTATTTT. Protein product: CASNPDRPPGDTQYF.

This clonotype has only one observation. The genes are TRBV7-9 and TRBJ1-2; maybe TRBD1 (5 bases). CDR1 SEHNR and CDR2 FQNEAQ come from the germline V gene (reference sequence). This CDR3 contains 14 residues. V was trimmed by 7 bases and J by 2 bases, leaving 14 bases between them. As DNA, the CDR3 is TGTGCCAGCACCAGGGACGGACAAAACTATGGCTACACCTTC. It specifies CASTRDGQNYGYTF. The variable domain in full, completed from reference TRBV7-9 and TRBJ1-2, reads DTGVSQNPRHKITKRGQNVTFRCDPISEHNRLYWYRQTLGQGPEFLTYFQNEAQLEKSRLLSDRFSAERPKGSFSTLEIQRTEQGDSAMYLCASTRDGQNYGYTFGSGTRLTVV.

The chain links TRBV2 to TRBJ1-3, with D maybe TRBD1 (6 bases). This CDR3 is 15 amino acids long. The germline gives CDR1 SNHLY, CDR2 FYNNEI. V lost 1 base and J lost 3, with 10 bases in between. The chain's CDR3 is CASSEDAGVGNTIYF. The DNA of the CDR3 is TGTGCCAGCAGTGAAGATGCAGGGGTTGGAAACACCATATATTTT.

The rearrangement links TRBV6-5 to TRBJ2-7, with D tentatively TRBD1 (5 bases). CDR1 is MNHEY and CDR2 is SVGAGI in the germline V gene. Trimming left V 6 bases short and J 3 bases short, with 18 bases between. The CDR3 has 15 residues. Here the CDR3 DNA reads TGTGCCAGCAGCTACAAAATGACAGAGGACTACGAGCAGTACTTC. Amino acids: CASSYKMTEDYEQYF.

This clonotype was seen a handful of times. The chain is built from TRBV19 and TRBJ1-5; 7 bases line up with TRBD1. The ends lost 7 bases at V and 4 bases at J; junction bases unmatched: 7. The CDR3 sequence is 14 residues long. In germline, CDR1 is LNHDA, CDR2 SQIVND (reference sequence). The CDR3 here is CASMTGTRNQPQHF. CDR3 nucleotide sequence: TGTGCCAGTATGACAGGGACGAGAAATCAGCCCCAGCATTTT.

The chain recombines TRBV20-1 with TRBJ2-1; 13 bases line up with TRBD2. V lost 5 bases, J lost 6 bases, and 7 bases stayed unmatched. Germline CDR1 DFQATT, CDR2 SNEGSKA (reference sequence). The CDR3 contains 15 residues. In DNA, the CDR3 is TGCAGTGCTGGCCGGACTAGCGGGAGCGGCAATGAGCAGTTCTTC. It encodes CSAGRTSGSGNEQFF.

In nucleotides, the CDR3 is TGTGCCAGCAGCGTAGGTGGCCACGCTAATCAGCCCCAGCATTTT. This translates into CASSVGGHANQPQHF. This chain joins TRBV9 and TRBJ1-5; D unresolved. The V gene's germline CDR1 is SGDLS and CDR2 YYNGEE. Trimming left V 0 bases short and J 4 bases short, with 11 bases between. CDR3 length: 15 amino acids.

This clonotype was counted a few times. This chain links TRBV6-1 with TRBJ1-5; 10 bases map to TRBD1. This CDR3 comprises 16 residues. The germline CDR1 and CDR2 sequences are MNHNS and SASEGT. V gave up 4 bases and J gave up 5 bases; unmatched junction bases: 8. The CDR3 sequence: CASSGGQGVFDQPQHF. The CDR3 nucleotides read TGTGCCAGCAGTGGAGGACAGGGGGTCTTTGATCAGCCCCAGCATTTT.